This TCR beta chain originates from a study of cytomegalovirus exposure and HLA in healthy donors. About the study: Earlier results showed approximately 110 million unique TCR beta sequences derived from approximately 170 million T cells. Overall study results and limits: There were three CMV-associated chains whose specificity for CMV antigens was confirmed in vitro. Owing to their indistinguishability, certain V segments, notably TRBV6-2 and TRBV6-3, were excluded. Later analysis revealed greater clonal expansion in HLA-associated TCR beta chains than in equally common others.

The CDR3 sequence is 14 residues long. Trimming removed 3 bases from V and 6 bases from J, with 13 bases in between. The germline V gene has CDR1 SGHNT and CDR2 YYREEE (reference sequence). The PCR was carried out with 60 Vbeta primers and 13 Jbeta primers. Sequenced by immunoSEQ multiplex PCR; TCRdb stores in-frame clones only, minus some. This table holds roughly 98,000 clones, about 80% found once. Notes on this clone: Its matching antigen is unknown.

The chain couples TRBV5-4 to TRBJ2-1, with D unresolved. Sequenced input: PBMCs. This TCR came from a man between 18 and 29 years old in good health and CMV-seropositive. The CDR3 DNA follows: TGTGCCAGCAGCTCATCAACTACCATCAATGAGCAGTTCTTC. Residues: CASSSSTTINEQFF.